This passage covers 24 T cell receptor beta chains from one sample sequenced in a study of cytomegalovirus exposure and HLA in healthy donors. The PCR contained 60 Vbeta and 13 Jbeta primers. Here immunoSEQ multiplex PCR was the method, and the copy in TCRdb shows in-frame clones only, minus some. The sample includes just over 150,000 clones, 75% to 80% seen only once; the top ten take 0.85% to 1%. Specimen: PBMCs. The receptors come from a woman aged 45-60 years in good health and CMV-seropositive.

This clone has only one observation. In nucleotides, the CDR3 is TGTGCCAGCAGTGTGCCCCATGGGCTAGCGGGAGGGGGTGAGCAGTTCTTC. This encodes CASSVPHGLAGGGEQFF. The chain recombines TRBV2 with TRBJ2-1, with TRBD2 matching over 12 bases. The length of the CDR3 is 17 residues. Germline V CDR1 and CDR2: SNHLY, FYNNEI. With 4 bases clipped from V and 9 bases from J, the junction kept 13 bases outside the gene matches.

The count of this clone is one. The chain has TRBV28 and TRBJ1-2; TRBD1 is a possible D gene (6 bases). CDR3 length: 13 residues. Germline lookup yields CDR1 MDHEN and CDR2 SYDVKM. V was shortened by 5 bases and J by 5 bases, with 12 bases between the two germline ends. CDR3 sequence: CASSPAGDYGYTF. In DNA, the CDR3 is TGTGCCAGCAGTCCTGCAGGGGATTATGGCTACACCTTC.

The gene calls are TRBV9 and TRBJ2-3, with 7 bases lining up with TRBD1. The J segment lost 9 bases and the V segment lost 0 bases, leaving 10 bases of the junction unmatched. CDR3 length: 15 residues. Germline V CDR1 and CDR2: SGDLS, YYNGEE. CDR3 DNA sequence: TGTGCCAGCAGCGTAGCTGGGACAGTCGAGGGGACGCAGTATTTT. It encodes CASSVAGTVEGTQYF. The whole variable domain, filled in from reference TRBV9 and TRBJ2-3, reads DSGVTQTPKHLITATGQRVTLRCSPRSGDLSVYWYQQSLDQGLQFLIQYYNGEERAKGNILERFSAQQFPDLHSELNLSSLELGDSALYFCASSVAGTVEGTQYFGPGTRLTVL.

This clone was seen once. The chain employs TRBV7-2 and TRBJ1-2, with unresolved D. CDR3 length equals 11 residues. Germline V gene sequence: CDR1 SGHTA, CDR2 FQGNSA. Trimming cost V 1 base and J 11 bases, with 8 bases left between them. The CDR3 sequence: CASSLEPRYTF. CDR3 coding DNA: TGTGCCAGCAGCTTAGAGCCTAGGTACACCTTC. The whole variable domain, remainder taken from reference TRBV7-2 and TRBJ1-2, is GAGVSQSPSNKVTEKGKDVELRCDPISGHTALYWYRQSLGQGLEFLIYFQGNSAPDKSGLPSDRFSAERTGGSVSTLTIQRTQQEDSAVYLCASSLEPRYTFGSGTRLTVV.

The genes are TRBV27 and TRBJ1-1; tentative D call: TRBD1 (5 bases). Germline V lookup: CDR1 MNHEY, CDR2 SMNVEV (reference sequence). CDR3 length equals 15 residues. Trimming left V 7 bases short and J 0 bases short, with 15 bases between. CDR3 DNA: TGTGCCAGCACCCCTAGGCAGGGATTGAACACTGAAGCTTTCTTT. It specifies CASTPRQGLNTEAFF.

The chain recombines TRBV1 with TRBJ1-4; the table's D call of TRBD1 was not tested on the DNA. TRBV1 is a documented pseudogene. The CDR3 is 16 amino acids. CDR3 in amino acids: CTSTRNNRDGNEKLFF. CDR3 bases: TGCACCAGCACGAGAAATAACAGGGATGGTAATGAAAAACTGTTTTTT.

V usage is TRBV20-1 and J usage is TRBJ1-1; D is unclear. The germline gives CDR1 DFQATT, CDR2 SNEGSKA (reference sequence). The CDR3 is 11 residues long. CDR3 in DNA: TGCGGTCGGACTGGGAACACTGAAGCTTTCTTT. Translated, it gives CGRTGNTEAFF.

The chain employs TRBV7-2 and TRBJ2-7; TRBD2 agrees at 10 bases. Germline values: CDR1 SGHTA, CDR2 FQGNSA. The CDR3 runs to 15 residues. V shed 1 base, J shed 4 bases, and the junction held 4 bases outside the gene matches. CDR3 protein: CASSLGPSGSYEQYF. CDR3 DNA sequence: TGTGCCAGCAGCTTAGGTCCTAGCGGGAGTTACGAGCAGTACTTC.

The gene calls are TRBV7-6 and TRBJ1-3, with D tentatively TRBD1 (5 bases). Trimming pared 5 bases from V and 2 bases from J, leaving 13 bases between. Germline V gene sequence: CDR1 SGHVS, CDR2 FNYEAQ. This CDR3 is 15 amino acids long. The CDR3 protein is CASSLQAGAGNTIYF. The CDR3 DNA sequence: TGTGCCAGCAGCCTACAGGCGGGGGCTGGAAACACCATATATTTT.

The CDR3: CSGLGGSKSYEQYF. The CDR3 DNA sequence: TGCAGCGGCCTCGGAGGATCCAAAAGCTACGAGCAGTACTTC. The rearrangement links TRBV29-1 to TRBJ2-7, with D maybe TRBD2 (5 bases). This CDR3 has 14 residues. Trimming removed 7 bases from V and 3 bases from J, with 19 bases in between. CDR1 and CDR2 from the germline V gene are SQVTM and ANQGSEA.

This clone was seen only a few times. The J gene is TRBJ2-5, the V gene TRBV13, with a tentative D call TRBD2 (5 bases). CDR3 length: 13 amino acids. V was shortened by 6 bases and J by 3 bases, with 11 bases between the two germline ends. The germline V gene has CDR1 PRHDT and CDR2 FYEKMQ (reference sequence). Written as DNA, the CDR3 is TGTGCCAGCAGTCAAGAGGGCGAAGAGACCCAGTACTTC. Protein sequence: CASSQEGEETQYF.

The genes are TRBV28 and TRBJ2-7, with unresolved D. CDR1 is MDHEN, CDR2 SYDVKM, per germline. This CDR3 region has 13 residues. V lost 2 bases and J 3 bases, leaving 8 bases between the germline ends. CDR3 bases: TGTGCCAGCAGTTTAGGGCCTATCTACGAGCAGTACTTC. Protein sequence: CASSLGPIYEQYF.

The rearrangement links TRBV7-2 to TRBJ1-4; tentatively, D is TRBD1 (5 bases). The germline gives CDR1 SGHTA, CDR2 FQGNSA. This CDR3 region has 17 residues. The germline V and J ends were trimmed by 5 bases and 0 bases, with 16 bases remaining between them. CDR3 in amino acids: CASSPDGRGATNEKLFF. The CDR3 DNA reads TGTGCCAGCAGCCCTGACGGCCGGGGGGCAACTAATGAAAAACTGTTTTTT.

This rearrangement joins TRBV7-2 to TRBJ1-1; D is unclear. The CDR3 consists of 13 residues. Germline CDR1 and CDR2: SGHTA and FQGNSA. Trimming removed 1 base at V and 10 bases at J, with 13 bases between. The CDR3 DNA reads TGTGCCAGCAGCTTAGTTACAGTCTTCGGAGCTTTCTTT. It encodes CASSLVTVFGAFF.

The rearrangement joins TRBV5-4 to TRBJ2-2; no firm D call. CDR3 length equals 17 residues. Trimming shortened V by 2 bases and J by 4 bases, and 18 bases separated the two germline ends. Germline V gene lookup returns CDR1 SGHNT and CDR2 YYREEE (reference sequence). The CDR3 here is CASSFPWPASGTGELFF. CDR3 DNA: TGTGCCAGCAGCTTCCCATGGCCAGCTTCGGGCACCGGGGAGCTGTTTTTT.

This sequence joins TRBV4-3 and TRBJ2-5; 11 bases align to TRBD1. CDR3 length: 19 amino acids. After removal of 1 base from V and 3 bases from J, the junction contained 13 bases not matched to a gene. The germline V gene has CDR1 LGHNA and CDR2 YSLEER. The CDR3 DNA is TGCGCCAGCAGCCAAGGAATCGGACAGGGGGCGGTAGGAAAAGAGACCCAGTACTTC. This gives the protein CASSQGIGQGAVGKETQYF.

The chain links TRBV18 to TRBJ1-2; 7 bases line up with TRBD1. CDR1 and CDR2 from the germline V gene are KGHSH and LQKENI. The CDR3 spans 18 residues. V shed 5 bases and J 1 base; nucleotides not matched to a gene: 16. The CDR3 DNA reads TGTGCCAGCTCAGGGTCGGCCAGACAGGGAGCCGTTAACTATGGCTACACCTTC. Its translation: CASSGSARQGAVNYGYTF.

The chain combines TRBV18 with TRBJ1-6; TRBD1 agrees at 7 bases. The V and J ends lost 4 bases and 11 bases, in that order; junction bases with no gene match: 8. Germline V CDR1 and CDR2: KGHSH, LQKENI. There are 14 residues in the CDR3. As DNA, the CDR3 is TGTGCCAGCTCACGCGAAGGGGGCGCCGCACCCCTCCACTTT. Translating gives CASSREGGAAPLHF. Full variable domain (rest looked up from reference TRBV18 and TRBJ1-6): NAGVMQNPRHLVRRRGQEARLRCSPMKGHSHVYWYRQLPEEGLKFMVYLQKENIIDESGMPKERFSAEFPKEGPSILRIQQVVRGDSAAYFCASSREGGAAPLHFGNGTRLTVT.

This chain joins TRBV30 and TRBJ2-3, with D unresolved. The CDR3 runs 13 residues. The ends were cut back, 0 bases at V and 7 bases at J, with 11 bases in the middle. Germline V lookup: CDR1 GTSNPN, CDR2 SVGIG (reference sequence). This chain's CDR3 is CAWSVLLVHTQYF. CDR3 nucleotide sequence: TGTGCCTGGAGTGTACTTTTGGTCCATACGCAGTATTTT. Supplemented by reference TRBV30 and TRBJ2-3, the full variable domain reads SQTIHQWPATLVQPVGSPLSLECTVEGTSNPNLYWYRQAAGRGLQLLFYSVGIGQISSEVPQNLSASRPQDRQFILSSKKLLLSDSGFYLCAWSVLLVHTQYFGPGTRLTVL.

The gene calls are TRBV7-2 and TRBJ2-5; 13 positions match TRBD2. V lost 6 bases to trimming and J lost 5 bases; unmatched junction nucleotides: 9. The germline gives CDR1 SGHTA, CDR2 FQGNSA. This CDR3 is built from 16 residues. The CDR3 here is CASRRTSGGQVETQYF. The CDR3 DNA reads TGTGCCAGCAGAAGGACTAGCGGGGGCCAAGTGGAGACCCAGTACTTC. Variable domain in full (rest from reference TRBV7-2 and TRBJ2-5): GAGVSQSPSNKVTEKGKDVELRCDPISGHTALYWYRQSLGQGLEFLIYFQGNSAPDKSGLPSDRFSAERTGGSVSTLTIQRTQQEDSAVYLCASRRTSGGQVETQYFGPGTRLLVL.

Written as DNA, the CDR3 is TGTGCCAGCAGTTACCCTATGACAGGGAAAAGAGAGACCCAGTACTTC. This codes for CASSYPMTGKRETQYF. V is TRBV6-8 and J is TRBJ2-5; 7 bases map to TRBD1. The V gene's germline CDR1 is MNHGY and CDR2 SAAAGT. Trimming at V came to 2 bases and at J to 4 bases, leaving 10 bases not matched to a gene. CDR3 length: 16 amino acids.

This chain links TRBV7-8 with TRBJ2-2, with 8 bases fitting TRBD2. Germline lookup yields CDR1 SGHVS and CDR2 FQNEAQ. This CDR3 comprises 16 residues. J was trimmed by 4 bases and V by 1 base; bases with no gene match: 5. The CDR3 loop is CASSLGGTRITGELFF. The CDR3 bases are TGTGCCAGCAGCTTAGGGGGGACTAGAATCACCGGGGAGCTGTTTTTT.

The J gene is TRBJ2-7, the V gene TRBV27, with TRBD1 matching over 9 bases. The CDR3 is made up of 12 amino acids. Trimming removed 6 bases from V and 5 bases from J; junction bases left unmatched: 2. Germline V gene lookup returns CDR1 MNHEY and CDR2 SMNVEV (reference sequence). The CDR3 DNA sequence: TGTGCCAGCAGGACAGGGGGTCACGAGCAGTACTTC. Protein sequence: CASRTGGHEQYF.

The rearrangement links TRBV28 to TRBJ2-2; D possibly corresponds to TRBD1 (6 bases). V was clipped by 7 bases and J by 6 bases, with 18 bases between them. This CDR3 contains 15 residues. The germline gives CDR1 MDHEN, CDR2 SYDVKM. CDR3 in DNA: TGTGCCAGCATCCAAGGGTCTGGGGGCTCCGGGGAGCTGTTTTTT. It translates to CASIQGSGGSGELFF.